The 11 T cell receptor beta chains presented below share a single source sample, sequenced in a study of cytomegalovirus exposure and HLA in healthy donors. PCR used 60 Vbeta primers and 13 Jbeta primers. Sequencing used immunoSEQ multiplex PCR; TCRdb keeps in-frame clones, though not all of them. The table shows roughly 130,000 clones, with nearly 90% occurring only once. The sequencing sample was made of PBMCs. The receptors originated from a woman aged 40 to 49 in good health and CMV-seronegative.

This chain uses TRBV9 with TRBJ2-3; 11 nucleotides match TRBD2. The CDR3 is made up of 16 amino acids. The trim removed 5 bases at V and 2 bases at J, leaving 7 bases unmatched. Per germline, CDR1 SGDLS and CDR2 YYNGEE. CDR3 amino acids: CASSRGTSGSTDTQYF. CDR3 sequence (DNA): TGTGCCAGCAGTAGGGGGACTAGCGGTTCCACAGATACGCAGTATTTT.

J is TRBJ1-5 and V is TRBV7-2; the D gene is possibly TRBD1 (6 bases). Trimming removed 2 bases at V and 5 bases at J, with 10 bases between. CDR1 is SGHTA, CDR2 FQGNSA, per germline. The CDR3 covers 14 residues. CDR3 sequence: CASSLQGPDQPQHF. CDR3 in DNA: TGTGCCAGCAGCTTACAGGGGCCCGATCAGCCCCAGCATTTT.

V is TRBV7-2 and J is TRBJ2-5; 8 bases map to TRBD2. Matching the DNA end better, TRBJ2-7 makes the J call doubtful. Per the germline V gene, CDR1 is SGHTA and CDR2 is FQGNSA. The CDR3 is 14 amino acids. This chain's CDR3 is CASSLLAGTYEQYF. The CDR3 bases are TGTGCCAGCAGCTTGTTAGCGGGAACCTACGAGCAGTACTTC.

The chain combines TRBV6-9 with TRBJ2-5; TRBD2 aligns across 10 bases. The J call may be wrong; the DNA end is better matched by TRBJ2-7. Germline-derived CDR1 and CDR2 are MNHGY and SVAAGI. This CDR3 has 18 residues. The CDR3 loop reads CASSYWASGSICRYEQYF. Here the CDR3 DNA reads TGTGCCAGCAGTTATTGGGCTAGCGGGAGTATTTGCAGGTACGAGCAGTACTTC.

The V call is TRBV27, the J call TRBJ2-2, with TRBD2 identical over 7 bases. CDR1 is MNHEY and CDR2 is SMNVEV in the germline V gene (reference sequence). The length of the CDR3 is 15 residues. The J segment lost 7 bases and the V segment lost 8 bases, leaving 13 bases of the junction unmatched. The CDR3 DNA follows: TGTGCCAGCTTTCCTACGCGGGGGTGGGTCGGGGAGCTGTTTTTT. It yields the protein CASFPTRGWVGELFF.

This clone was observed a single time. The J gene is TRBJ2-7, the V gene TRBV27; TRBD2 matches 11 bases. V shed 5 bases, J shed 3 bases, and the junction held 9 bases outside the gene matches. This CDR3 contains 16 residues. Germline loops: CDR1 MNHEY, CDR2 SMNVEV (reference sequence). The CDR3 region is CASSLKTSGRHYEQYF. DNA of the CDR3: TGTGCCAGCAGTCTAAAAACTAGCGGGAGACACTACGAGCAGTACTTC.

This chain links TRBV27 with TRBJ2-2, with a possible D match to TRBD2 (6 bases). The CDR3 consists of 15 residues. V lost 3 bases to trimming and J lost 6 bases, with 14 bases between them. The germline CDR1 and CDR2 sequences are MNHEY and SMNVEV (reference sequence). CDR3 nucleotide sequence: TGTGCCAGCAGTTTCGGGGGAGGCTGGCCCGGGGAGCTGTTTTTT. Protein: CASSFGGGWPGELFF.

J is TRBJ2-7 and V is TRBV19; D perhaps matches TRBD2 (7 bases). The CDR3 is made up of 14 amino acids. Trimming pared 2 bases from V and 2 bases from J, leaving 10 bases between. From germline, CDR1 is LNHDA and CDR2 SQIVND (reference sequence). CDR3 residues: CASSISGTTYEQYF. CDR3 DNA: TGTGCCAGTAGTATAAGCGGGACAACCTACGAGCAGTACTTC.

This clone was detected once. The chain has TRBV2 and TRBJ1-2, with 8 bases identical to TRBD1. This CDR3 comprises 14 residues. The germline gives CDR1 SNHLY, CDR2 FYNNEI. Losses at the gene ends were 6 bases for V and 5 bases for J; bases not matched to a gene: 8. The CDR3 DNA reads TGTGCCAGCAGAGAGGACAGGGCGCTGTATGGCTACACCTTC. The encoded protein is CASREDRALYGYTF.

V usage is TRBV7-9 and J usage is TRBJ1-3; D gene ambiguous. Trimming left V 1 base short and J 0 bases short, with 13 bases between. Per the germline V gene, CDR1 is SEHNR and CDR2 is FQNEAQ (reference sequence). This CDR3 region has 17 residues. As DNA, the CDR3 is TGTGCCAGCAGCTTAGTAAGGCAGGCCAACTCTGGAAACACCATATATTTT. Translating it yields CASSLVRQANSGNTIYF.

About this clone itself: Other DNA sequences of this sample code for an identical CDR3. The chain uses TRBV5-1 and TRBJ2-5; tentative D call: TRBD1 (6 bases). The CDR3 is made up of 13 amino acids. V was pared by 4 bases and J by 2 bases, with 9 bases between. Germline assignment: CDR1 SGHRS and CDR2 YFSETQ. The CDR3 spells CASSLGQQETQYF. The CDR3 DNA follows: TGCGCCAGCAGCCTAGGACAGCAAGAGACCCAGTACTTC. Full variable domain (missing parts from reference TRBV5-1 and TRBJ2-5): KAGVTQTPRYLIKTRGQQVTLSCSPISGHRSVSWYQQTPGQGLQFLFEYFSETQRNKGNFPGRFSGRQFSNSRSEMNVSTLELGDSALYLCASSLGQQETQYFGPGTRLLVL.